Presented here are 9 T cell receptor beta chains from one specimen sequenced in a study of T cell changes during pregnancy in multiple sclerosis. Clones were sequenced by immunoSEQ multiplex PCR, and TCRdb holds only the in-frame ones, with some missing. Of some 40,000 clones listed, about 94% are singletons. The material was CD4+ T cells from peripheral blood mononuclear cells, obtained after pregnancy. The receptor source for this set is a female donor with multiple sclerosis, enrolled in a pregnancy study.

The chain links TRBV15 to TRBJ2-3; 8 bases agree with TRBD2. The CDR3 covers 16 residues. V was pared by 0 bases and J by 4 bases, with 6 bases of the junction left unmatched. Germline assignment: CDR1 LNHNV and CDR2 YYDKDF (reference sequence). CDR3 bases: TGTGCCACCAGCAGAGACCGGGGGGGAACTCCAGATACGCAGTATTTT. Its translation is CATSRDRGGTPDTQYF.

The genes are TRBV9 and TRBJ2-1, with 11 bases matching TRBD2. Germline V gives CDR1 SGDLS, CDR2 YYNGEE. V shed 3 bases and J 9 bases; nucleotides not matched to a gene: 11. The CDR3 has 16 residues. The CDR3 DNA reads TGTGCCAGCAGCGCCCGTAGCGGGGGGGCCGCGGGTGAGCAGTTCTTC. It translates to CASSARSGGAAGEQFF.

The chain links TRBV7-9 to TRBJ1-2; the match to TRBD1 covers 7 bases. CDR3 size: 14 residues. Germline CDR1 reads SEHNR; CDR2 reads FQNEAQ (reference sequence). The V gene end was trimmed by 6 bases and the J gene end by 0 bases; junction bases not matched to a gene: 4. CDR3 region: CASSFTGANYGYTF. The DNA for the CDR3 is TGTGCCAGCAGTTTCACAGGGGCTAACTATGGCTACACCTTC.

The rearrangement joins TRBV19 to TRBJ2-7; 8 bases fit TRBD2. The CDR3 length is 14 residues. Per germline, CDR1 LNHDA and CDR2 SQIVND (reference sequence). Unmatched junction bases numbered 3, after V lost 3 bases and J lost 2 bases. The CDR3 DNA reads TGTGCCAGTAGTATTGCGGGAGGCACCTACGAGCAGTACTTC. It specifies CASSIAGGTYEQYF.

For the CDR3, the DNA is TGCGCCAGCAGTCTGACAGGGAAAACAGATACGCAGTATTTT. Amino acid sequence: CASSLTGKTDTQYF. V is TRBV10-2 and J is TRBJ2-3; 7 bases map to TRBD1. Germline values: CDR1 WSHSY, CDR2 SAAADI. The CDR3 is made up of 14 amino acids. V shed 5 bases, J shed 3 bases, and the junction held 5 bases outside the gene matches.

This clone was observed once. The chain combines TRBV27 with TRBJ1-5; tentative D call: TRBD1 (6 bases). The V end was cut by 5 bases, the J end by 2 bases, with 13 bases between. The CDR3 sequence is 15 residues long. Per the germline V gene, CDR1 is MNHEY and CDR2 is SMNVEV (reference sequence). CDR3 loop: CASSHRASGNQPQHF. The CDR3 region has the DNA TGTGCCAGCAGTCACAGGGCCTCTGGCAATCAGCCCCAGCATTTT.

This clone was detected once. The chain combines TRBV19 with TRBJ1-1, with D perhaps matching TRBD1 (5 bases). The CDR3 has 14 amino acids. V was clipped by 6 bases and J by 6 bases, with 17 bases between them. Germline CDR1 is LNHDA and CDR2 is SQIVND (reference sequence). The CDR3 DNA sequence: TGTGCCAGTAGCGATGACAGCCAGATGCCTGAAGCTTTCTTT. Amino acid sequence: CASSDDSQMPEAFF.

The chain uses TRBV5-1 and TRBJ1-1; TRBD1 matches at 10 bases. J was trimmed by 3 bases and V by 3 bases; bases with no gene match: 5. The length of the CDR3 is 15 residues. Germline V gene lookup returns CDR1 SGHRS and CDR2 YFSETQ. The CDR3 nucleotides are TGCGCCAGCAGCTGGGGAGGGACAGGGGACACTGAAGCTTTCTTT. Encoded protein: CASSWGGTGDTEAFF.

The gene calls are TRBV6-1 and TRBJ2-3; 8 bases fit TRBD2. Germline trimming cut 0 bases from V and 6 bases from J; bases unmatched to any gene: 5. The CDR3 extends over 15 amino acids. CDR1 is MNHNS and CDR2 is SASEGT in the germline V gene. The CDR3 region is CASSEAGGAGDTQYF. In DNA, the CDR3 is TGTGCCAGCAGTGAAGCCGGGGGGGCCGGGGATACGCAGTATTTT.